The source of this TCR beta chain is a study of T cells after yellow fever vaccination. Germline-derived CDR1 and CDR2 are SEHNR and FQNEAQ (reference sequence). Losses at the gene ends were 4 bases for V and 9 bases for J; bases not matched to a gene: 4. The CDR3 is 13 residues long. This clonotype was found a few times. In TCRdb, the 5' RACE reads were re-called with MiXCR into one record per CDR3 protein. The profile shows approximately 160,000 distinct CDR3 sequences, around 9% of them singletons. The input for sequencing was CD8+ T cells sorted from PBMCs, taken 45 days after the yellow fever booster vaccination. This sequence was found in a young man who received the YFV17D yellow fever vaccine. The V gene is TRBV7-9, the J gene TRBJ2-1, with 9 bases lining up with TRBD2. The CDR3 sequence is CASSSSGVGEQFF. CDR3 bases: TGTGCCAGCAGCTCTAGCGGGGTCGGTGAGCAGTTCTTC.